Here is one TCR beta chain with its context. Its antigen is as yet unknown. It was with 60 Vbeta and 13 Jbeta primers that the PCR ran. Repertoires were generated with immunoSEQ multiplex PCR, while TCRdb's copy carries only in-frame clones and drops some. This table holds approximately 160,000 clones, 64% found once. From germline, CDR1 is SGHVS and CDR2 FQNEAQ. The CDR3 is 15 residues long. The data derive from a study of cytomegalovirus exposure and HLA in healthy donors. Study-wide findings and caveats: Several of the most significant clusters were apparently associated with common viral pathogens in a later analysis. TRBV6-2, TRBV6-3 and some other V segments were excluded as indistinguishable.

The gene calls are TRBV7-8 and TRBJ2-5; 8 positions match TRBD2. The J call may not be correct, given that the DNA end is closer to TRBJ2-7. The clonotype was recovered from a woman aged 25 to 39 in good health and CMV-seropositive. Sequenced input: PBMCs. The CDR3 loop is CASSLRAGGYYEQYF. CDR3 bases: TGTGCCAGCAGCTTACGGGCGGGAGGCTACTACGAGCAGTACTTC.